The source of this T cell receptor (beta chain) is a study of OX40 agonist ivuxolimab in advanced cancers. Study-wide context: Patients were dosed with the agonistic anti-OX40 (CD134) antibody ivuxolimab.

CDR3 length equals 16 residues. Germline lookup yields CDR1 LGHNA and CDR2 YSLEER. The V and J ends lost 4 bases and 0 bases, in that order; junction bases with no gene match: 4. As for this clone: Its antigen remains unknown.

Clones were sequenced by immunoSEQ multiplex PCR, and TCRdb holds only the in-frame ones, with some missing. The data hold tens of thousands of clones, with about 87% observed a single time. People who had autoimmune disease history or systemic immunosuppression were excluded. Study-wide points: Certain nonresponders likewise exhibited a low normalized T-cell clonal expansion.

The rearrangement joins TRBV4-3 to TRBJ2-2; TRBD2 aligns across 8 bases. The sample here was CD4+ or CD8+ T cells sorted from blood, taken in a trial of the OX40 agonist ivuxolimab. The sequence was obtained from an adult with an advanced solid tumor such as melanoma, head and neck, liver or kidney cancer. DNA of the CDR3: TGCGCCAGCAGCCGAGGACTAGCCTCGAACACCGGGGAGCTGTTTTTT. Protein: CASSRGLASNTGELFF.